This TCR beta chain was sequenced during a study of metastatic and nonmetastatic thyroid tumors. Background on the study: For malignant and benign thyroid patients, tumor or nodule tissue and blood were the sources whose repertoires were compared.

V lost 1 base to trimming and J lost 6 bases; unmatched junction nucleotides: 3. CDR1 and CDR2 (germline): LGHDT, YNNKEL (reference sequence). The CDR3 loop spans 15 amino acids. This clone was seen a handful of times. The entire patient cohort was treatment-naive prior to thyroid surgery. Through MiXCR, TCRdb re-clonotyped the PCR reads. The repertoire includes about 30,000 clones, 10% to 14% of them detected once, and approximately 15% sits in the top ten. This chain links TRBV3-1 with TRBJ2-1, with TRBD2 matching over 10 bases. The sequenced sample was blood. The receptor was isolated from a female donor with papillary thyroid cancer or a benign thyroid nodule (not recorded which). Some clones in this sample may be carry-over from other donors' samples. In nucleotides, the CDR3 is TGTGCCAGCAGCCAAGTCAGCGGGGGGGCCAATGAGCAGTTCTTC. Its translation: CASSQVSGGANEQFF.